This T cell receptor beta chain originates from a study of cytomegalovirus exposure and HLA in healthy donors. Study observations and caveats: In a later analysis, CMV-associated beta chains were mostly HLA-associated, it appeared. HLA allele associations emerged for around 15,000 TCR beta sequences in a later analysis, at 0.05 false discovery rate. An analysis done earlier found most TCR beta V segments productive about 90% or about 30% of the time. Rare sequences made up most TCRs, while some public TCRs were found in many donors.

Turning to this clone: The antigen remains unidentified.

Primers: 60 Vbeta forward and 13 Jbeta reverse. Sequenced by immunoSEQ multiplex PCR; TCRdb stores in-frame clones only, minus some. The sample holds 100,000 to 120,000 clones, over 80% seen once. Losses at the gene ends were 0 bases for V and 3 bases for J; bases not matched to a gene: 7. Germline V gene data show CDR1 as SGDLS and CDR2 as YYNGEE. CDR3 length: 17 residues. The sequencing input was PBMCs. The receptor was derived from a man between 18 and 29 years old in good health and CMV-seronegative. This rearrangement joins TRBV9 to TRBJ2-3; TRBD2 aligns across 10 bases. In DNA form, the CDR3 reads TGTGCCAGCAGCGTAGGGCTAGCGGGAGTACTAACAGATACGCAGTATTTT. It translates to CASSVGLAGVLTDTQYF.